Listed below are T cell receptor beta chains from one sample, sequenced in a study of shared clonotypes between healthy human individuals. TCRdb's copy holds only in-frame clones and misses some; the assay was immunoSEQ multiplex PCR. The sample holds over 850,000 clones; about four fifths are singletons and the top ten take under 0.6%. Material for sequencing was memory CD4+ T cells from PBMCs. These receptors came from a man aged 18 to 29 in good health. Some clones in this sample may be carry-over from other donors' samples. Each CDR3 is given with its conserved first and last residue. A D gene is named only where the DNA matches it firmly. Only some rows state a clone size, as once, few, many or a class for expanded clones.

.,.,TRBV28,TRBJ1-5,CASIPPPVGNQPQHF,TGTGCCAGCATCCCCCCCCCGGTAGGAAATCAGCCCCAGCATTTT
.,TRBD1,TRBV25-1,TRBJ2-2,CASSSPGTGRPGELFF,TGTGCCAGCAGTTCCCCCGGGACAGGGCGTCCCGGGGAGCTGTTTTTT
.,TRBD1,TRBV28,TRBJ1-2,CASSLQGVYGYTF,TGTGCCAGCAGTTTGCAGGGGGTCTATGGCTACACCTTC
many,TRBD2,TRBV28,TRBJ2-1,CASSRPVGGRSGDEQFF,TGTGCCAGCAGCCGTCCGGTGGGCGGGAGAAGTGGCGATGAGCAGTTCTTC
.,TRBD2,TRBV2,TRBJ2-2,CASTLGTSGRAVTGELFF,TGTGCCAGCACCCTTGGGACTAGCGGGAGGGCCGTGACCGGGGAGCTGTTTTTT
.,.,TRBV6-5,TRBJ1-5,CASSYGGGQPQHF,TGTGCCAGCAGTTACGGAGGAGGTCAGCCCCAGCATTTT
few,TRBD1,TRBV2,TRBJ1-1,CASSTQGGNTEAFF,TGTGCCAGCAGCACACAGGGGGGAAACACTGAAGCTTTCTTT
.,.,TRBV5-5,TRBJ1-5,CASSNWRGSNQPQHF,TGTGCCAGCAGTAACTGGAGGGGGAGCAATCAGCCCCAGCATTTT
.,.,TRBV19,TRBJ2-1,CACSGNSYNEQFF,TGTGCCTGCTCCGGGAACTCCTACAATGAGCAGTTCTTC
.,.,TRBV2,TRBJ1-2,CASSDVGSWEYGYTF,TGTGCCAGCAGTGATGTAGGTTCTTGGGAATATGGCTACACCTTC
.,.,TRBV4-2,TRBJ1-4,CASSPPNRDISAKGKLFF,TGTGCCAGCAGCCCTCCTAATAGGGACATCTCCGCTAAGGGAAAACTGTTTTTT
.,.,TRBV28,TRBJ2-7,CASSSPGDYEQYF,TGTGCCAGCAGTTCCCCAGGGGACTACGAGCAGTACTTC
.,.,TRBV14,TRBJ2-3,CASSHLDREADTQYF,TGTGCCAGCAGCCATTTAGACAGGGAGGCAGATACGCAGTATTTT
.,.,TRBV5-1,TRBJ2-4,CASSPGRLAKNIQYF,TGCGCCAGCAGCCCGGGCAGGTTAGCCAAAAACATTCAGTACTTC
.,TRBD2,TRBV6-5,TRBJ2-2,CASSYKPSGGTGELFF,TGTGCCAGCAGTTACAAGCCTAGCGGGGGCACCGGGGAGCTGTTTTTT
.,.,TRBV18,TRBJ2-3,CASSPPGSTDTQYF,TGTGCCAGCTCACCACCCGGATCCACAGATACGCAGTATTTT
.,TRBD1,TRBV9,TRBJ1-2,CASSVQGQGNYGYTF,TGTGCCAGCAGCGTTCAGGGACAGGGAAACTATGGCTACACCTTC
few,.,TRBV30,TRBJ1-5,CAWSPGQGDNQPQHF,TGTGCCTGGAGTCCCGGCCAGGGCGACAATCAGCCCCAGCATTTT
few,.,TRBV30,TRBJ1-5,CAWSGGANQPQHF,TGTGCCTGGAGTGGAGGAGCCAATCAGCCCCAGCATTTT
.,TRBD1,TRBV5-1,TRBJ2-7,CASSQTGDSYEQYF,TGCGCCAGCAGCCAAACAGGGGATTCCTACGAGCAGTACTTC
.,.,TRBV6-1,TRBJ2-1,CASSEERVKAGALF,TGTGCCAGCAGTGAAGAACGGGTGAAAGCGGGTGCGCTCTTC
.,TRBD1,TRBV7-8,TRBJ2-2,CASSSGTGRLNTGELFF,TGTGCCAGCAGCTCCGGGACAGGACGATTGAACACCGGGGAGCTGTTTTTT
.,.,TRBV7-2,TRBJ1-3,CASSLHRGLAGNTIYF,TGTGCCAGCAGCTTACATCGGGGGCTGGCTGGAAACACCATATATTTT
few,TRBD1,TRBV5-1,TRBJ1-5,CASSPGQPEGQPQHF,TGCGCCAGCAGCCCGGGACAGCCCGAAGGTCAGCCCCAGCATTTT
.,.,TRBV9,TRBJ1-1,CASSVVSNTEAFF,TGTGCCAGCAGCGTAGTCTCGAACACTGAAGCTTTCTTT
once,TRBD1,TRBV28,TRBJ1-3,CASRDGTGGNTIYF,TGTGCCAGCAGGGATGGGACAGGGGGAAACACCATATATTTT
.,.,TRBV30,TRBJ1-2,CAWSVLTQGHTF,TGTGCCTGGAGTGTACTTACCCAGGGTCACACCTTC
.,TRBD1,TRBV7-2,TRBJ1-2,CASSVRVGTGINGYTF,TGTGCCAGCAGCGTCAGGGTGGGGACAGGGATAAATGGCTACACCTTC
.,.,TRBV6-1,TRBJ1-3,CASSGDWSSGNTIYF,TGTGCCAGCAGTGGGGACTGGAGCTCTGGAAACACCATATATTTT
.,.,TRBV5-1,TRBJ2-1,CASSLQWTGSSYNEQFF,TGCGCCAGCAGCTTACAGTGGACGGGGAGCTCCTACAATGAGCAGTTCTTC
.,TRBD2,TRBV30,TRBJ2-1,CAWSRGRTSGYNEQFF,TGTGCCTGGAGTCGAGGCCGGACTAGCGGTTACAATGAGCAGTTCTTC
.,.,TRBV19,TRBJ1-4,CASSIGGFGEKLFF,TGTGCCAGTAGTATAGGGGGATTCGGTGAAAAACTGTTTTTT
.,TRBD1,TRBV9,TRBJ1-2,CASSATGQGYGYTF,TGTGCCAGCAGCGCCACGGGACAGGGCTATGGCTACACCTTC
.,TRBD1,TRBV5-3,TRBJ1-5,CARSLDRGQDQPQHF,TGTGCCAGAAGCTTGGACAGGGGGCAGGATCAGCCCCAGCATTTT
.,.,TRBV28,TRBJ2-1,CASSLGGASGYNEQFF,TGTGCCAGCAGTTTAGGGGGTGCGTCCGGGTACAATGAGCAGTTCTTC
.,TRBD1,TRBV18,TRBJ1-2,CASSPDRVNYGYTF,TGTGCCAGCTCGCCTGACAGGGTTAACTATGGCTACACCTTC
.,TRBD2,TRBV5-4,TRBJ2-3,CASSLGLAGTDTQYF,TGTGCCAGCAGCTTAGGTCTAGCGGGCACAGATACGCAGTATTTT
.,.,TRBV18,TRBJ2-3,CASSVADTQYF,TGTGCCAGCTCTGTGGCAGATACGCAGTATTTT
.,TRBD2,TRBV9,TRBJ2-1,CASSVRDSGRKGVDEQFF,TGTGCCAGCAGCGTCCGCGATAGCGGGAGAAAGGGAGTCGATGAGCAGTTCTTC
.,.,TRBV30,TRBJ2-1,CAWSTGARGEQFF,TGTGCCTGGAGTACTGGGGCCCGAGGGGAGCAGTTCTTC
.,TRBD1,TRBV19,TRBJ1-2,CASSIPPGQGGFYGYTF,TGTGCCAGTAGTATACCCCCCGGACAGGGGGGATTCTATGGCTACACCTTC
many,TRBD2,TRBV29-1,TRBJ2-7,CSVAATSGPGHEQYF,TGCAGCGTGGCGGCGACTAGCGGACCTGGTCACGAGCAGTACTTC
.,.,TRBV27,TRBJ2-1,CASSLRLAFGGEQFF,TGTGCCAGCAGCCTTCGCCTAGCGTTTGGGGGTGAGCAGTTCTTC
once,TRBD2,TRBV9,TRBJ2-1,CASSPRGSGRVNEQFF,TGTGCCAGCAGCCCCCGGGGTAGCGGGAGGGTCAATGAGCAGTTCTTC
.,.,TRBV5-1,TRBJ2-5,CASSRSPQETQYF,TGCGCCAGCAGTCGGTCACCCCAAGAGACCCAGTACTTC
.,TRBD2,TRBV27,TRBJ2-3,CASSPLLGSGSTDTQYF,TGTGCCAGCAGTCCCCTCCTTGGCAGCGGGAGTACAGATACGCAGTATTTT
once,TRBD2,TRBV18,TRBJ2-3,CASSAGGRLSTDTQYF,TGTGCCAGCTCGGCGGGGGGGCGCCTTAGCACAGATACGCAGTATTTT
.,TRBD2,TRBV4-2,TRBJ2-2,CASSRDPGLAVTGELFF,TGTGCCAGCAGCCGCGATCCCGGACTAGCTGTAACCGGGGAGCTGTTTTTT
.,.,TRBV7-9,TRBJ2-7,CASSLYPYEQYF,TGTGCCAGCAGCTTATACCCCTACGAGCAGTACTTC
.,.,TRBV5-1,TRBJ1-4,CASSLEGSEKLFF,TGCGCCAGCAGCTTGGAAGGGAGCGAAAAACTGTTTTTT
.,TRBD1,TRBV29-1,TRBJ2-1,CSVEGQGRGEQFF,TGCAGCGTTGAAGGACAGGGACGCGGTGAGCAGTTCTTC
.,.,TRBV18,TRBJ2-3,CASSPGIGTDTQYF,TGTGCCAGCTCACCGGGAATCGGCACAGATACGCAGTATTTT
.,.,TRBV5-1,TRBJ2-7,CASSRTQYEQYF,TGCGCCAGCAGCAGGACACAATACGAGCAGTACTTC
.,.,TRBV2,TRBJ2-7,CASSLERYEQYF,TGTGCCAGCAGCCTAGAACGCTACGAGCAGTACTTC
.,.,TRBV30,TRBJ2-5,CAWGRGSAETQYF,TGTGCCTGGGGGAGGGGGAGCGCAGAGACCCAGTACTTC
.,TRBD1,TRBV9,TRBJ2-1,CASSVVGTASYNEQFF,TGTGCCAGCAGCGTAGTGGGGACAGCCTCCTACAATGAGCAGTTCTTC
.,.,TRBV6-6,TRBJ2-7,CASSLPGLLIF,TGTGCCAGCAGTTTGCCGGGACTTTTGATCTTC
.,.,TRBV19,TRBJ2-6,CASYSRDSGANVLTF,TGTGCCAGCTATAGCAGGGACTCTGGGGCCAACGTCCTGACTTTC
.,TRBD1,TRBV12-5,TRBJ2-7,CASGLGTGAYEQYF,TGTGCTAGTGGTTTGGGGACAGGGGCGTACGAGCAGTACTTC
.,.,TRBV28,TRBJ2-4,CASSLGQNIAKNIQYF,TGTGCCAGCAGTTTAGGACAGAACATAGCCAAAAACATTCAGTACTTC